Described below is a single TCR beta chain sequence and its context. Its antigen is still unknown. The length of the CDR3 is 15 residues. V lost 2 bases and J lost 7, with 18 bases in between. Germline V gene sequence: CDR1 SGHTA, CDR2 FQGNSA. At the time of sampling, donors were nominally healthy, though unrecorded immune exposures were likely. This entry is derived from a study of cytomegalovirus exposure and HLA in healthy donors. Study-level points and caveats: TCR beta sequences reportedly predicted most subjects' HLA-A and HLA-B alleles accurately. A missense DCLRE1C variant was associated with V- and J-gene trimming of TCR beta chains in a later analysis, and an independent cohort replicated the association. Common viral pathogens seemed, in a later analysis, to connect with several of the most significant clusters.

Primers included in the PCR were 60 Vbeta and 13 Jbeta primers. Profiling relied on immunoSEQ multiplex PCR, and the TCRdb table lists in-frame clones only, not all of them. The profile covers about 140,000 clones, with approximately 88% appearing a single time and 0.5% to 0.65% taken by the ten largest. The chain recombines TRBV7-2 with TRBJ2-7; perhaps TRBD2 as D (6 bases). Sequencing was carried out using PBMCs. The sequence derives from a woman aged 40 to 50 in good health and CMV-seronegative. DNA for the CDR3: TGTGCCAGCAGCTTATCGGGACTGATTACGAGGGAGCAGTACTTC. Translation: CASSLSGLITREQYF. The full variable domain, its missing parts supplied by reference TRBV7-2 and TRBJ2-7, is GAGVSQSPSNKVTEKGKDVELRCDPISGHTALYWYRQSLGQGLEFLIYFQGNSAPDKSGLPSDRFSAERTGGSVSTLTIQRTQQEDSAVYLCASSLSGLITREQYFGPGTRLTVT.